Presented here are 17 T cell receptor beta chains from one specimen sequenced in a study of blood T cell repertoires in COVID-19. Only in-frame clones appear in the TCRdb table, and some are missing; sequencing was by immunoSEQ multiplex PCR. The sample holds around 200,000 clones; around 86% are singletons and the top ten take about 5.6%. The source material was PBMCs or T cells enriched from blood (not recorded which). The receptors were sampled from a middle-aged man with acute COVID-19.

The chain combines TRBV11-3 with TRBJ2-3; maybe TRBD1 (6 bases). The germline V and J ends were trimmed by 5 bases and 4 bases, with 10 bases remaining between them. This CDR3 spans 13 amino acids. The germline gives CDR1 SGHNT, CDR2 YENEEA. The CDR3 DNA is TGTGCCAGCAGCCCGACAGGTTCAGATACGCAGTATTTT. Amino acids: CASSPTGSDTQYF.

This clone has just a few counts. The chain links TRBV2 to TRBJ2-1; 7 bases are a match to TRBD2. Germline V gives CDR1 SNHLY, CDR2 FYNNEI. J gave up 4 bases and V 6 bases, and 9 bases lay outside the gene matches. The CDR3 covers 15 residues. CDR3 DNA: TGTGCCAGCAGAGGGAATAGCGGGTTTTACAATGAGCAGTTCTTC. Amino acids: CASRGNSGFYNEQFF.

V gene TRBV2 combines with J gene TRBJ2-1; a possible D gene is TRBD2 (5 bases). The ends were cut back, 3 bases at V and 0 bases at J, with 12 bases in the middle. Germline values: CDR1 SNHLY, CDR2 FYNNEI. The CDR3 loop spans 16 amino acids. CDR3 DNA: TGTGCCAGCAGTGAGAAGCGGAGAGTCTCCTACAATGAGCAGTTCTTC. The encoded protein is CASSEKRRVSYNEQFF.

This clone has a handful of counts. The rearrangement links TRBV5-4 to TRBJ1-1; D remains ambiguous. Per the germline V gene, CDR1 is SGHNT and CDR2 is YYREEE (reference sequence). V gave up 6 bases and J gave up 0 bases, with 15 bases separating them. The CDR3 spans 15 residues. Here the CDR3 DNA reads TGTGCCAGCATCCCCACCCCCGGTCTGAACACTGAAGCTTTCTTT. Amino acid sequence: CASIPTPGLNTEAFF.

Here the CDR3 reads CATADTAVGSYNEQFF. The CDR3 DNA sequence: TGTGCCACGGCAGATACAGCGGTAGGCTCCTACAATGAGCAGTTCTTC. This chain uses TRBV24-1 with TRBJ2-1; TRBD2 is a possible D gene (5 bases). The germline V gene has CDR1 KGHDR and CDR2 SFDVKD. CDR3 size: 16 residues. Trimming left V 10 bases short and J 0 bases short, with 18 bases between.

This chain uses TRBV25-1 with TRBJ2-3; D is uncertain. This CDR3 has 14 residues. Germline loops: CDR1 MGHDK, CDR2 SYGVNS. V shed 4 bases and J shed 0 bases, with 8 bases lying between them. Written as DNA, the CDR3 is TGTGCCAGCAGTGGTAAAGCTAGCACAGATACGCAGTATTTT. Protein: CASSGKASTDTQYF.

This clone occurred once. The chain is built from TRBV27 and TRBJ2-7, with D possibly being TRBD2 (7 bases). Germline assignment: CDR1 MNHEY and CDR2 SMNVEV (reference sequence). Trimming left V 6 bases short and J 6 bases short, with 21 bases between. There are 15 residues in the CDR3. DNA for the CDR3: TGTGCCAGCAGAAGGGGGGGGGCTTCGTTTGCCGAGCAGTACTTC. This sequence encodes CASRRGGASFAEQYF.

The chain employs TRBV5-1 and TRBJ1-4; 7 nucleotides match TRBD1. CDR1 and CDR2 from the germline V gene are SGHRS and YFSETQ. Germline trimming cut 0 bases from V and 7 bases from J; bases unmatched to any gene: 3. The CDR3 loop spans 14 amino acids. CDR3 sequence: CASSLGQGSEKLFF. The CDR3 nucleotides are TGCGCCAGCAGCTTGGGACAGGGAAGTGAAAAACTGTTTTTT.

This clone was counted only a few times. The chain combines TRBV7-3 with TRBJ2-1, with a possible D match to TRBD2 (5 bases). The ends were cut back, 7 bases at V and 9 bases at J, with 16 bases in the middle. The CDR3 spans 13 residues. Per the germline V gene, CDR1 is SGHTA and CDR2 is FQGTGA. The CDR3 DNA follows: TGTGCCAGCAAGGAGACTGGGAGTGGTGAGCAGTTCTTC. Protein sequence: CASKETGSGEQFF.

This chain uses TRBV5-1 with TRBJ2-5; 7 nucleotides line up with TRBD1. From germline, CDR1 is SGHRS and CDR2 YFSETQ. V shed 0 bases, J shed 7 bases, and the junction held 12 bases outside the gene matches. The CDR3 extends over 16 amino acids. DNA of the CDR3: TGCGCCAGCAGCTTGGAAGCGGAGACAGGGTACGGGACCCAGTACTTC. This translates into CASSLEAETGYGTQYF.

V usage is TRBV6-5 and J usage is TRBJ1-1; D remains unclear. With 0 bases removed from V and 0 bases from J, the gap between germline ends came to 5 bases. Per the germline V gene, CDR1 is MNHEY and CDR2 is SVGAGI. This CDR3 spans 14 amino acids. In nucleotides, the CDR3 is TGTGCCAGCAGTTACTCGAGGCTGAACACTGAAGCTTTCTTT. This gives the protein CASSYSRLNTEAFF.

This clone was found a few times. The chain is built from TRBV2 and TRBJ1-4; weak D call: TRBD1 (6 bases). CDR1 is SNHLY, CDR2 FYNNEI, per germline. This CDR3 is 14 amino acids long. V gave up 4 bases and J gave up 7 bases, with 13 bases separating them. The CDR3 here is CASSVMGAREKLFF. CDR3 sequence (DNA): TGTGCCAGCAGTGTAATGGGGGCGCGTGAAAAACTGTTTTTT.

This chain joins TRBV9 and TRBJ2-6; 7 bases agree with TRBD2. The CDR3 is 16 residues long. CDR1 is SGDLS and CDR2 is YYNGEE in the germline V gene. The trim removed 4 bases at V and 4 bases at J, leaving 8 bases unmatched. The CDR3 reads CASSRFGGTGANVLTF. CDR3 in DNA: TGTGCCAGCAGCCGTTTCGGGGGGACGGGGGCCAACGTCCTGACTTTC.

This chain links TRBV6-5 with TRBJ2-5, with a weak D call TRBD1 (6 bases). This CDR3 has 13 amino acids. V was cut by 6 bases and J by 5 bases, with 13 bases left in between. Germline V gene lookup returns CDR1 MNHEY and CDR2 SVGAGI. CDR3 protein: CASRATGTETQYF. As DNA, the CDR3 is TGTGCCAGCAGGGCCACAGGGACGGAGACCCAGTACTTC.

The CDR3 DNA reads TGCGCCAGCAGCTTGACCGGGACAGGGGTCTACGAGCAGTACTTC. Amino acids: CASSLTGTGVYEQYF. The chain is built from TRBV5-1 and TRBJ2-7; 10 nucleotides match TRBD1. Germline trimming cut 1 base from V and 3 bases from J; bases unmatched to any gene: 4. Germline lookup yields CDR1 SGHRS and CDR2 YFSETQ. CDR3 length: 15 residues.

This chain links TRBV30 with TRBJ2-7; TRBD1 agrees at 7 bases. V was pared by 8 bases and J by 3 bases, with 10 bases of the junction left unmatched. Germline assignment: CDR1 GTSNPN and CDR2 SVGIG (reference sequence). The CDR3 consists of 13 residues. CDR3 loop: CASPRDRHYEQYF. Written as DNA, the CDR3 is TGTGCCAGTCCCCGGGACAGACACTACGAGCAGTACTTC. Based on the CDR3 plus reference TRBV30 and TRBJ2-7, the full variable domain is SQTIHQWPATLVQPVGSPLSLECTVEGTSNPNLYWYRQAAGRGLQLLFYSVGIGQISSEVPQNLSASRPQDRQFILSSKKLLLSDSGFYLCASPRDRHYEQYFGPGTRLTVT.

The chain's CDR3 is CATSSPGTGIYEQYF. Written as DNA, the CDR3 is TGTGCCACCAGCAGTCCCGGGACAGGAATCTACGAGCAGTACTTC. The J gene is TRBJ2-7, the V gene TRBV15; 8 bases fit TRBD1. Germline V gene sequence: CDR1 LNHNV, CDR2 YYDKDF (reference sequence). V gave up 3 bases and J gave up 3 bases; unmatched junction bases: 7. This CDR3 has 15 amino acids.